This TCR beta chain was captured by sequencing in a study of T cells after posttransplantation cyclophosphamide. This clone was counted many times. Its matching antigen is unknown. Profiled with immunoSEQ multiplex PCR; TCRdb holds only in-frame clones, not every one. There are roughly 5,400 clones in the sample, none observed a single time. Busulfan-fludarabine conditioning, marrow transplant, and cyclophosphamide on days +3 and +4 were administered. The germline V and J ends were trimmed by 7 bases and 4 bases, with 13 bases remaining between them. CDR1 is SQVTM, CDR2 ANQGSEA, per germline. The CDR3 has 12 amino acids. General study findings and limits: Later post-transplant blood repertoires were often dominated by donor CD8+ memory clones.

The rearrangement joins TRBV29-1 to TRBJ1-2, with TRBD1 as a possible D gene (6 bases). This TCR was recovered from a female patient between 30 and 39 years old who received an allogeneic stem cell transplant from an unrelated donor, was CMV-positive, and had acute and chronic GVHD. Some T cells could come from the graft donor. The sample consisted of PBMCs, taken after allogeneic stem cell transplant with posttransplant cyclophosphamide. The CDR3 here is CSASGEGYGYTF. The DNA for the CDR3 is TGCAGCGCATCAGGGGAGGGCTATGGCTACACCTTC. The variable domain in full, completed from reference TRBV29-1 and TRBJ1-2, reads SAVISQKPSRDICQRGTSLTIQCQVDSQVTMMFWYRQQPGQSLTLIATANQGSEATYESGFVIDKFPISRPNLTFSTLTVSNMSPEDSSIYLCSASGEGYGYTFGSGTRLTVV.